The clone carrying this T cell receptor delta chain came up a few times. TCRdb assigns this DNA the protein of a much larger clone, which departs from its translation at residue 14; this likely reflects a read error, and the protein shown comes from translating the DNA. This entry belongs to a study of γδ T cells in repeated Plasmodium falciparum infection. Looking at the study overall: Samples were taken at baseline, before some infections, and 21 days after each. Some Malian samples span acute malaria episodes; others come from no-transmission periods.

Gammadelta T cells were flow-sorted from PBMC into Vgamma9/Vdelta2+ and Vdelta2-negative populations for bulk analysis. Both TRG and TRD chains were sequenced from each sorted sample. TCRdb re-processed the multiplex PCR reads via CATT. The profile covers 90,000 or so delta-chain clones, with over 0.75% appearing a single time and approximately 9.6% taken by the ten largest. This CDR3 region has 16 residues. The germline V gene encodes CDR1 GEAIGNYY and CDR2 EKD. The chain combines TRDV2 with TRDJ1; D is perhaps TRDD3 (6 bases). The sequencing input was gamma-delta T cells from blood. This TCR came from a pool of human donors (malaria-infected and uninfected, not separated). CDR3 in DNA: TGTGCCTGTGACAAGGTGGGGGTTCTCTACACCGATAAACCCATCTTT. Encoded protein: CACDKVGVLYTDKPIF.